This TCR beta chain was obtained from a study of tumor-infiltrating lymphocytes in primary liver carcinoma. The CDR3 is 12 amino acids. CDR1 MNHNS and CDR2 SASEGT come from the germline V gene. The V and J ends lost 8 bases and 6 bases respectively, with 12 bases between them. The researchers produced TCR beta cDNA from approximately 540 ng total RNA with a constant-region primer. Three-round nested multiplex PCR performed with slightly modified ARM-PCR produced the TCR beta libraries. TRBV1-TRBV30 forward primers paired with a C-beta reverse primer drove the first two PCR rounds, approximately 11 cycles each. TCRdb re-called the multiplex PCR reads through MiXCR, storing one row per CDR3 protein. The sample has under 30,000 distinct CDR3 sequences, over 65% seen once. From 20-30 mg of unsorted bulk tissue, DNA and RNA were co-extracted together. Primary liver carcinoma in the patients was surgically resected.

The sample consisted of liver tumor tissue from sampling region 3. Stated subset: tumor region T3, left-lateral pole. This rearrangement joins TRBV6-1 to TRBJ2-3; either TRBD1 or TRBD2 may supply D (5 bases each). The receptor comes from a man aged 40-50 years with primary liver carcinoma and hepatitis B virus infection. This CDR3 is CASSMGVDTQYF. CDR3 DNA: TGTGCCAGCTCAATGGGGGTTGATACGCAGTATTTT.